This paragraph reports one T cell receptor beta chain. The antigen is not known. The table came from immunoSEQ multiplex PCR; TCRdb's copy has only in-frame clones and leaves some out. This table holds some 230,000 clones, 90% to 95% found once. These data are taken from a study of cytomegalovirus exposure and HLA in healthy donors. Study overall: Per a later analysis, the roughly 670 first-cohort and fewer than 150 validation repertoires shared one platform.

Overall study results and limits: The tendency of first-cohort TCR clusters to co-occur in the 120 or so validation repertoires was the finding of a later analysis. A few CMV-associated chains were confirmed in vitro to be specific for CMV antigens.

The CDR3 sequence is 17 residues long. Trimming cost V 0 bases and J 6 bases; bases outside gene matches: 12. CDR1 and CDR2 (germline): SGHTA, FQGNSA. Input material: PBMCs. J is TRBJ2-7 and V is TRBV7-2, with 9 positions matching TRBD2. The source is a woman between 18 and 30 years old in good health and CMV-seronegative. The CDR3 here is CASSLAPGTSLRAEQYF. CDR3 bases: TGTGCCAGCAGCTTAGCCCCCGGGACTAGCCTCAGGGCCGAGCAGTACTTC.